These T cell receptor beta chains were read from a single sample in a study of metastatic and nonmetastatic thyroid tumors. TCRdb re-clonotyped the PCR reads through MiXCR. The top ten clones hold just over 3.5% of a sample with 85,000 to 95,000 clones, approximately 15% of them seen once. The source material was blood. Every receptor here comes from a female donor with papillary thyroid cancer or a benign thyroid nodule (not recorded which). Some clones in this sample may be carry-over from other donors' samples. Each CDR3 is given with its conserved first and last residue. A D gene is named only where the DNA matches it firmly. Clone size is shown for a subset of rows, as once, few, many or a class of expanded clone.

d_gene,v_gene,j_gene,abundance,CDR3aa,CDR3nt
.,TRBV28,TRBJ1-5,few,CASSLSVPRWGGDQPQHF,TGTGCCAGCAGTTTATCCGTTCCAAGGTGGGGTGGGGATCAGCCCCAGCATTTT
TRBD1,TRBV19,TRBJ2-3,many,CASSHRQGMGTDTQYF,TGTGCCAGTAGTCACCGACAGGGGATGGGCACAGATACGCAGTATTTT
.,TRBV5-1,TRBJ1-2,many,CASSLVGITGLDGYTF,TGCGCCAGCAGCTTGGTTGGCATAACTGGCTTGGATGGCTACACCTTC
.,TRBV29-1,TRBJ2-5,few,CSVVKGVGETQYF,TGCAGCGTTGTGAAGGGTGTTGGGGAGACCCAGTACTTC
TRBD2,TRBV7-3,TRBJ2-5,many,CASSPLAGGPGTQYF,TGTGCCAGCAGCCCCCTAGCGGGGGGGCCGGGGACCCAGTACTTC
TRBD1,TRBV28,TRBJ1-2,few,CASSLQTGSNYGYTF,TGTGCCAGCAGTCTACAGACAGGGTCCAACTATGGCTACACCTTC
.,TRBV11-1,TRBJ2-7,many,CASSYNAGHLYEQYF,TGTGCCAGCAGTTATAATGCGGGACACCTCTACGAGCAGTACTTC
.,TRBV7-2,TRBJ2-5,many,CASSLNQETQYF,TGTGCCAGCAGCTTAAACCAGGAGACCCAGTACTTC
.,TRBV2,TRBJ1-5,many,CASSGDDQPQHF,TGTGCCAGCAGTGGGGATGATCAGCCCCAGCATTTT
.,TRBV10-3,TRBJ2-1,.,CANLIYRVPYNEQFF,TGTGCCAATCTAATCTACAGGGTCCCCTATAATGAGCAGTTCTTC
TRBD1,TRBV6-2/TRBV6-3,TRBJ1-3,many,CASSKTGAGNTIYF,TGTGCCAGCTCTAAGACAGGGGCTGGAAACACCATATATTTT
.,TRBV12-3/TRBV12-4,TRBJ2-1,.,CASTSEPPIGNEQFF,TGTGCCAGCACTTCGGAACCCCCTATAGGCAATGAGCAGTTCTTC
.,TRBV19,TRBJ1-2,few,CASSIQYGYTF,TGTGCCAGTAGTATACAGTATGGCTACACCTTC
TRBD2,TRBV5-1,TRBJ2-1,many,CASSSTGGLTGYNEQFF,TGCGCCAGCAGCTCTACGGGGGGGTTGACAGGTTACAATGAGCAGTTCTTC
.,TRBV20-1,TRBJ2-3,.,CSASTRADTSTDTQYF,TGCAGTGCAAGTACGAGAGCGGATACTAGCACAGATACGCAGTATTTT
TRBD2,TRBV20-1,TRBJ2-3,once,CSLRSVGGVGYTQYF,TGCAGTCTCCGTTCTGTCGGGGGGGTAGGGTATACGCAGTATTTT
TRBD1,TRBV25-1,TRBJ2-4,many,CASSSTGGETSAKNIQYF,TGTGCCAGCAGTAGCACAGGGGGTGAGACATCAGCCAAAAACATTCAGTACTTC
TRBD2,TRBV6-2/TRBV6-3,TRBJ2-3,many,CASSSGGEGADTQYF,TGTGCCAGCAGTAGCGGGGGGGAGGGAGCAGATACGCAGTATTTT
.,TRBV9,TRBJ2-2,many,CASSSDTGELFF,TGTGCCAGCAGCTCCGACACCGGGGAGCTGTTTTTT
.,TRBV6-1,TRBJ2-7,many,CASSRTGSYEQYF,TGTGCCAGCAGTCGTACGGGTAGCTACGAGCAGTACTTC
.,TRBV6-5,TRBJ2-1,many,CASSSPATPGYNEQFF,TGTGCCAGCAGTTCCCCCGCCACCCCGGGGTACAATGAGCAGTTCTTC
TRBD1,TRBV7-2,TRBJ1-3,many,CASSLPQGADSGNTIYF,TGTGCCAGCAGCTTACCACAGGGGGCAGACTCTGGAAACACCATATATTTT
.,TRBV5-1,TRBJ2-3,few,CASSLGALSSTDTQYF,TGCGCCAGCAGCTTGGGAGCCCTTTCCAGCACGGATACGCAGTATTTT
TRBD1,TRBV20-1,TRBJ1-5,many,CSASGQGSQPQHF,TGCAGTGCTTCCGGACAGGGGAGTCAGCCCCAGCATTTT
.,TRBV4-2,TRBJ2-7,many,CASSQDPGQGGYEQYF,TGTGCCAGCAGCCAAGACCCCGGACAGGGAGGGTACGAGCAGTACTTC
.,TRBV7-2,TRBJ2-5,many,CASSLKVRAVQETQYF,TGTGCCAGCAGCTTAAAGGTTCGGGCAGTCCAAGAGACCCAGTACTTC
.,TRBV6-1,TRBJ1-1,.,CASRLFLTGAGTGAFF,TGTGCCAGCAGGCTTTTTCTAACGGGAGCGGGCACTGGAGCTTTCTTT
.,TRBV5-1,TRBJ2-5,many,CASSFSPDGETQYF,TGCGCCAGCAGCTTCTCACCTGATGGGGAGACCCAGTACTTC
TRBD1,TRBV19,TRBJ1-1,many,CASRLDRGEAFF,TGTGCCAGCCGCTTGGACAGGGGTGAAGCTTTCTTT
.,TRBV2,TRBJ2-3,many,CASNPGDTQYF,TGTGCCAGCAACCCCGGAGATACGCAGTATTTT
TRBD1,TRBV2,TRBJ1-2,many,CASRRYSGGYGYTF,TGTGCCAGCAGACGGTATTCAGGGGGCTATGGCTACACCTTC
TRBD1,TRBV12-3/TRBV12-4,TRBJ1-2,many,CASSLALGGGTGVYGYTF,TGTGCCAGCAGTTTAGCTTTGGGGGGGGGGACAGGCGTCTATGGCTACACCTTC
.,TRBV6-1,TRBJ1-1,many,CASRTEMNTEAFF,TGTGCCAGCAGAACTGAAATGAACACTGAAGCTTTCTTT
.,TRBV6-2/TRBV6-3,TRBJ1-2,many,CASTPPGQYGYTF,TGTGCCAGCACCCCTCCCGGACAATATGGCTACACCTTC
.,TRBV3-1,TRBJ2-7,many,CASSQDGGFEQYF,TGTGCCAGCAGCCAAGATGGGGGGTTCGAGCAGTACTTC
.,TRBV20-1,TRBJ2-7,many,CSARETGVDEQYF,TGCAGTGCTAGAGAAACGGGAGTCGACGAGCAGTACTTC
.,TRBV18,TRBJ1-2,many,CASSPPAGDGYTF,TGTGCCAGCTCACCACCTGCGGGGGACGGCTACACCTTC
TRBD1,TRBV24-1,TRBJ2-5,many,CATSDPTGGAETQYF,TGTGCCACCAGTGATCCAACAGGGGGCGCGGAGACCCAGTACTTC
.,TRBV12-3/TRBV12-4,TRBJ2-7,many,CASSLYLGGPGGEQYF,TGTGCCAGCAGTTTATATTTGGGGGGGCCTGGAGGCGAGCAGTACTTC
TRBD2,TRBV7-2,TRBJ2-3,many,CASSLGLAGARYTQYF,TGTGCCAGCAGCTTAGGGCTAGCGGGGGCCAGATACACGCAGTATTTT
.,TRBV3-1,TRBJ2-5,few,CASSRGEETQYF,TGTGCCAGCAGCCGGGGGGAAGAGACCCAGTACTTC
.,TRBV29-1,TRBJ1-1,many,CSVPVAEQNTEAFF,TGCAGCGTCCCAGTCGCGGAGCAGAACACTGAAGCTTTCTTT
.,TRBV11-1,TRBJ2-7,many,CASSLASLAFSYEQYF,TGTGCCAGCAGCTTAGCGTCCCTAGCGTTCTCCTACGAGCAGTACTTC
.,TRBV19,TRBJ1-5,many,CASKGRRSRQPQHF,TGTGCCAGTAAGGGTAGACGGAGTCGTCAGCCCCAGCATTTT
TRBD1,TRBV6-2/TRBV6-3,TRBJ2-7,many,CASRTRGPSEQYF,TGTGCCAGCCGGACCAGGGGGCCTTCCGAGCAGTACTTC
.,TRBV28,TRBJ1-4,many,CASSFVGGPNEKLFF,TGTGCCAGCAGTTTTGTCGGGGGTCCTAATGAAAAACTGTTTTTT
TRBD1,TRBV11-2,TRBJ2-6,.,CASSLQPGQAESGANVLTF,TGTGCCAGCAGCTTACAACCGGGACAGGCCGAATCTGGGGCCAACGTCCTGACTTTC
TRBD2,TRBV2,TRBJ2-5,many,CASSGSSGGAEKETQYF,TGTGCCAGCAGTGGGTCTAGCGGGGGCGCCGAAAAGGAGACCCAGTACTTC
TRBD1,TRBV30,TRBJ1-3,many,CAWSVGWTGNGFGENTIYF,TGTGCCTGGAGTGTAGGTTGGACAGGAAACGGTTTTGGGGAAAACACCATATATTTT
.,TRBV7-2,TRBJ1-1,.,CASSRGGVHTEAFF,TGTGCCAGCAGCCGAGGAGGGGTTCACACTGAAGCTTTCTTT
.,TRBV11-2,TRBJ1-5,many,CASSLEPGHSLNQPQHF,TGTGCCAGCAGCTTAGAGCCGGGACACTCCTTGAATCAGCCCCAGCATTTT
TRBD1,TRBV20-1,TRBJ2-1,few,CSWSDRKSYNEQSF,TGCAGTTGGTCGGACAGGAAATCCTACAATGAGCAGTCCTTC
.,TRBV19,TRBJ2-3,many,CASSLRSPPDTQYF,TGTGCCAGTAGTCTCCGGTCCCCCCCAGATACGCAGTATTTT
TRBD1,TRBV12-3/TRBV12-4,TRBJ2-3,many,CASTYPRGKRTDTQYF,TGTGCCAGCACGTACCCCAGGGGGAAAAGGACAGATACGCAGTATTTT
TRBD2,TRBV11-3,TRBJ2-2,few,CASRALAGENTGELFF,TGTGCCAGCAGAGCCCTAGCGGGGGAGAACACCGGGGAGCTGTTTTTT
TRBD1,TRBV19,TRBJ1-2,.,CTSSTQGAIETF,TGTACCAGTAGTACCCAGGGGGCAATCGAGACCTTC
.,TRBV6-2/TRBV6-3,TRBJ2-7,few,CASISGGVVFHQQYF,TGTGCCAGCATTAGTGGAGGGGTAGTTTTCCACCAGCAGTACTTC
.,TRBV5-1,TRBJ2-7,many,CASSFDGHYEQYF,TGCGCCAGCAGCTTCGATGGCCACTACGAGCAGTACTTC
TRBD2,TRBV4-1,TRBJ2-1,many,CASSQGTSFTSYNEQFF,TGCGCCAGCAGCCAAGGGACTAGCTTCACCTCCTACAATGAGCAGTTCTTC